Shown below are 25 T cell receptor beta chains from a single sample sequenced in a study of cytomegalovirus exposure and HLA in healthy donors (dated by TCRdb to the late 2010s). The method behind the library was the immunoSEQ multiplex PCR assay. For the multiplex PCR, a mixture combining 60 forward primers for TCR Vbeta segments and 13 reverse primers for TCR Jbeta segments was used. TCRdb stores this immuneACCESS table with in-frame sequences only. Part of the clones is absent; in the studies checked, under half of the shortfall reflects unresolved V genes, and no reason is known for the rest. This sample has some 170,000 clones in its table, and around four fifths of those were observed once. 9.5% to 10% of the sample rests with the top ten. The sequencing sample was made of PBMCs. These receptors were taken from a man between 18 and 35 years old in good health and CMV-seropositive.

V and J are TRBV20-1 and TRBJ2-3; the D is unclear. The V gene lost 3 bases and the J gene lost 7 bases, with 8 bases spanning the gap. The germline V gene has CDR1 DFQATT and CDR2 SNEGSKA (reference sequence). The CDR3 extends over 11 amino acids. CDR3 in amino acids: CSASRANTQYF. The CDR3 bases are TGCAGTGCTAGTCGAGCAAATACGCAGTATTTT.

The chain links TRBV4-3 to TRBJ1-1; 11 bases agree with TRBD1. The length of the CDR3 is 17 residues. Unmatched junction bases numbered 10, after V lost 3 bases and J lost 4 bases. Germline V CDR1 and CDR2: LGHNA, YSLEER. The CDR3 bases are TGCGCCAGCAGCCAGGGGGACAGGGGGGTAGCTGGCACTGAAGCTTTCTTT. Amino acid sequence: CASSQGDRGVAGTEAFF.

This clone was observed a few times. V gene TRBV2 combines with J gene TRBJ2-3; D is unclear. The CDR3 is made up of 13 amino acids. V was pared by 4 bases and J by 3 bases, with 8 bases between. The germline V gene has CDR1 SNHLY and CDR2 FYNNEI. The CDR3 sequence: CASSVRVTDTQYF. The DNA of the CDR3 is TGTGCCAGCAGTGTACGCGTTACAGATACGCAGTATTTT.

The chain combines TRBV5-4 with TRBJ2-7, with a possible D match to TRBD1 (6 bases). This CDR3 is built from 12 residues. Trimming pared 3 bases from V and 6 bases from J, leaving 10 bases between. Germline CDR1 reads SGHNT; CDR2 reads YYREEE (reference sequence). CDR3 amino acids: CASSSSGAEQYF. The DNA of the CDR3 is TGTGCCAGCAGCTCATCAGGGGCCGAGCAGTACTTC.

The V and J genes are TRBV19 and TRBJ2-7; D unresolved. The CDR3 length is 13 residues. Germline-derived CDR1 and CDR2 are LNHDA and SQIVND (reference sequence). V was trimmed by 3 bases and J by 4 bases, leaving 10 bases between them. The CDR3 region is CASSIGQFYEQYF. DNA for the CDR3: TGTGCCAGTAGTATTGGGCAGTTTTACGAGCAGTACTTC.

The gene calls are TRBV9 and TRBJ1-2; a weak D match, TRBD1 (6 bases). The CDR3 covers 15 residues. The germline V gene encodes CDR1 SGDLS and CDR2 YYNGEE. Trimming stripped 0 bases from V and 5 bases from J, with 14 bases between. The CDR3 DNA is TGTGCCAGCAGCGTAGGGCGCAGGGGCCCTTATGGCTACACCTTC. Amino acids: CASSVGRRGPYGYTF.

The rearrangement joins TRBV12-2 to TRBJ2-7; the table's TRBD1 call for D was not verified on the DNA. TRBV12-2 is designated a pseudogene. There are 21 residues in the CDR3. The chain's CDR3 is CASRLAPGQVAWTNASHEQYF. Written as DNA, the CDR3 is TGTGCAAGTCGCTTAGCGCCGGGACAGGTGGCATGGACTAATGCATCCCACGAGCAGTACTTC.

As DNA, the CDR3 is TGTGCCAGCAGCTTTCTACGTGATCAGCCCCAGCATTTT. Translation: CASSFLRDQPQHF. This sequence joins TRBV7-9 and TRBJ1-5; D call uncertain. Trimming cost V 3 bases and J 5 bases, with 8 bases left between them. The CDR3 is 13 amino acids. Germline V lookup: CDR1 SEHNR, CDR2 FQNEAQ (reference sequence).

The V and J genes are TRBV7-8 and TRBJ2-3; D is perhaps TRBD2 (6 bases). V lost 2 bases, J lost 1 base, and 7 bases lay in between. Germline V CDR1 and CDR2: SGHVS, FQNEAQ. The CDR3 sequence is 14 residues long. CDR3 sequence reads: CASSLQRGTDTQYF. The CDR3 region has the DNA TGTGCCAGCAGCTTACAGCGGGGCACAGATACGCAGTATTTT. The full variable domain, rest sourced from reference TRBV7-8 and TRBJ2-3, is GAGVSQSPRYKVAKRGQDVALRCDPISGHVSLFWYQQALGQGPEFLTYFQNEAQLDKSGLPSDRFFAERPEGSVSTLKIQRTQQEDSAVYLCASSLQRGTDTQYFGPGTRLTVL.

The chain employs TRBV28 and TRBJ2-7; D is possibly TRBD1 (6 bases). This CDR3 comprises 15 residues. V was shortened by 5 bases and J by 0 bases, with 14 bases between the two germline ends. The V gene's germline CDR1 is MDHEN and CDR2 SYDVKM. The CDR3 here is CASSLPGHLSYEQYF. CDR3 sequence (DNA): TGTGCCAGCAGTCTCCCGGGACACCTCTCCTACGAGCAGTACTTC.

CDR3 DNA: TGTGCCACCAGCAGAGGGACAGCCCGATACTCCTACAATGAGCAGTTCTTC. Translation gives CATSRGTARYSYNEQFF. This chain joins TRBV15 and TRBJ2-1; D is possibly TRBD1 (6 bases). With 1 base removed from V and 0 bases from J, the gap between germline ends came to 13 bases. This CDR3 has 17 amino acids. Looked up from germline, CDR1 is LNHNV and CDR2 is YYDKDF (reference sequence). Supplemented by reference TRBV15 and TRBJ2-1, the full variable domain reads DAMVIQNPRYQVTQFGKPVTLSCSQTLNHNVMYWYQQKSSQAPKLLFHYYDKDFNNEADTPDNFQSRRPNTSFCFLDIRSPGLGDTAMYLCATSRGTARYSYNEQFFGPGTRLTVL.

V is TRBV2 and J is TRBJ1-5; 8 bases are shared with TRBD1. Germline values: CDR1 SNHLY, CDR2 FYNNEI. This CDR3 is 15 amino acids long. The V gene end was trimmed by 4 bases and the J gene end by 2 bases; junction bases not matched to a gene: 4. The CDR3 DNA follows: TGTGCCAGCAGTGTCTCGGGACAGGGCAATCAGCCCCAGCATTTT. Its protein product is CASSVSGQGNQPQHF.

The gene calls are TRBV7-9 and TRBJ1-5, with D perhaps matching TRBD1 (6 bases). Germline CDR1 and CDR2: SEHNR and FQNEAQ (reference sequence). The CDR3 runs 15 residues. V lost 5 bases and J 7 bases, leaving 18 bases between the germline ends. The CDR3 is CASSPEGGRGQPQHF. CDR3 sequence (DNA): TGTGCCAGCAGCCCCGAGGGGGGGAGGGGACAGCCCCAGCATTTT.

The CDR3 coding sequence is TGTGCCAGCAGCTTAATGGGGACAGCTGGGGCCAACGTCCTGACTTTC. Protein: CASSLMGTAGANVLTF. The rearrangement links TRBV11-3 to TRBJ2-6, with 7 positions matching TRBD1. Germline lookup yields CDR1 SGHNT and CDR2 YENEEA. CDR3 size: 16 residues. V shed 2 bases and J 2 bases; nucleotides not matched to a gene: 3. Looking up the rest from reference TRBV11-3 and TRBJ2-6 gives the full variable domain: EAGVVQSPRYKIIEKKQPVAFWCNPISGHNTLYWYLQNLGQGPELLIRYENEEAVDDSQLPKDRFSAERLKGVDSTLKIQPAELGDSAVYLCASSLMGTAGANVLTFGAGSRLTVL.

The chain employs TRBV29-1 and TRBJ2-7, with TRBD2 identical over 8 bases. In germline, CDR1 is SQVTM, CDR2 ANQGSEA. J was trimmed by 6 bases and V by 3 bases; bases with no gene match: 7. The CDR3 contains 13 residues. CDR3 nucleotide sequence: TGCAGCGTTGAGTTTAGCGGGACTGGCGAGCAGTACTTC. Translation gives CSVEFSGTGEQYF.

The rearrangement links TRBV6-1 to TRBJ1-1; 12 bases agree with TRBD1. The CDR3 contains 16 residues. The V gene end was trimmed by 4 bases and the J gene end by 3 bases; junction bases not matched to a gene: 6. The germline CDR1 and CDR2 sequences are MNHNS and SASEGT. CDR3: CASSVGQGALYTEAFF. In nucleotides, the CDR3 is TGTGCCAGCAGTGTGGGACAGGGGGCTTTGTACACTGAAGCTTTCTTT.

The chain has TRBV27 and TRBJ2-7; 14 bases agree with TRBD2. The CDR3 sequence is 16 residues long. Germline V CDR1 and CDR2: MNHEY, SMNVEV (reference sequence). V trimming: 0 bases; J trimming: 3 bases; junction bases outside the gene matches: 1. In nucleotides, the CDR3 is TGTGCCAGCAGTTTATCGGGACTAGCGGGAGACTACGAGCAGTACTTC. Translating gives CASSLSGLAGDYEQYF.

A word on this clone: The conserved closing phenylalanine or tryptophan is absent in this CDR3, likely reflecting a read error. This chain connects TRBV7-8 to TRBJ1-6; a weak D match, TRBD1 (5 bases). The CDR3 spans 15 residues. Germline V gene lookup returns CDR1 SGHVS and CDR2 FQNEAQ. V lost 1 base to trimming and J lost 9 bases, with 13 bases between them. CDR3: CASSLGSGRGSPLHL. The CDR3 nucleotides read TGTGCCAGCAGCTTAGGTTCGGGTAGGGGTTCACCCCTCCACCTT.

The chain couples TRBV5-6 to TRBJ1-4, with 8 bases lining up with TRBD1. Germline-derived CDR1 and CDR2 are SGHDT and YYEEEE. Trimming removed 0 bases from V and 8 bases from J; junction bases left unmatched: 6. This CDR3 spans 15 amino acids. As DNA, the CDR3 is TGTGCCAGCAGCTTGGGGCACAGGGGGGCCGAAAAACTGTTTTTT. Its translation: CASSLGHRGAEKLFF.

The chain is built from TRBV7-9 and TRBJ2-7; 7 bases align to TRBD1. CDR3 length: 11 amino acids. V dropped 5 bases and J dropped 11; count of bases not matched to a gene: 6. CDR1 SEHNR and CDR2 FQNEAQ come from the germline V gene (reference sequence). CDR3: CASSGDRVKYF. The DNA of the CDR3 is TGTGCCAGCAGCGGAGACAGGGTAAAGTACTTC.

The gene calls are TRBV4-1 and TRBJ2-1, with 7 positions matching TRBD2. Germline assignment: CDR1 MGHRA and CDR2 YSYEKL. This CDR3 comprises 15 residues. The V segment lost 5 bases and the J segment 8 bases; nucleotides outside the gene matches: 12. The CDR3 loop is CASSEQWGGLHEQFF. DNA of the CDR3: TGCGCCAGCAGCGAGCAGTGGGGGGGACTACATGAGCAGTTCTTC.

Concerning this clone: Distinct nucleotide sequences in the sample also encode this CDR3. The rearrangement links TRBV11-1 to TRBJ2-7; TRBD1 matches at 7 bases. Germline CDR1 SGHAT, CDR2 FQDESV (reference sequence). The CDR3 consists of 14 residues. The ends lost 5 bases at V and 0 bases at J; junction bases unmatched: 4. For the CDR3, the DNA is TGTGCCAGCAGCCCCCGGGACAGCTCCTACGAGCAGTACTTC. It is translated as CASSPRDSSYEQYF.

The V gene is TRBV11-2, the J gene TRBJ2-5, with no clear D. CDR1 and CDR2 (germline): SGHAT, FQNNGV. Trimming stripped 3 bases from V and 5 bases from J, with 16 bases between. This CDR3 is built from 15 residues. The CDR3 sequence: CASSFSASSGETQYF. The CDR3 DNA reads TGTGCCAGCAGCTTCTCGGCATCCTCCGGGGAGACCCAGTACTTC.

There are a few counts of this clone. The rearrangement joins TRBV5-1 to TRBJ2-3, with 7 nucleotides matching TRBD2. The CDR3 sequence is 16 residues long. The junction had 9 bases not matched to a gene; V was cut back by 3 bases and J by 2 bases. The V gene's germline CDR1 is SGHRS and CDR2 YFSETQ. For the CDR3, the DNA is TGCGCCAGCAGCTCCGGACTAGTGGGGTACACAGATACGCAGTATTTT. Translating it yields CASSSGLVGYTDTQYF.

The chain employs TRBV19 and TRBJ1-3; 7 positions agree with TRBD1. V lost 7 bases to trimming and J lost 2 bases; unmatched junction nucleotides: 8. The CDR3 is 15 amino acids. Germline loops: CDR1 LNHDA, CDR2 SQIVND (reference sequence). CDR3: CASKTADRAGNTIYF. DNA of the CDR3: TGTGCCAGTAAAACGGCCGACAGGGCTGGAAACACCATATATTTT. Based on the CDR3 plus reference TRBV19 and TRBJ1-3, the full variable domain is DGGITQSPKYLFRKEGQNVTLSCEQNLNHDAMYWYRQDPGQGLRLIYYSQIVNDFQKGDIAEGYSVSREKKESFPLTVTSAQKNPTAFYLCASKTADRAGNTIYFGEGSWLTVV.